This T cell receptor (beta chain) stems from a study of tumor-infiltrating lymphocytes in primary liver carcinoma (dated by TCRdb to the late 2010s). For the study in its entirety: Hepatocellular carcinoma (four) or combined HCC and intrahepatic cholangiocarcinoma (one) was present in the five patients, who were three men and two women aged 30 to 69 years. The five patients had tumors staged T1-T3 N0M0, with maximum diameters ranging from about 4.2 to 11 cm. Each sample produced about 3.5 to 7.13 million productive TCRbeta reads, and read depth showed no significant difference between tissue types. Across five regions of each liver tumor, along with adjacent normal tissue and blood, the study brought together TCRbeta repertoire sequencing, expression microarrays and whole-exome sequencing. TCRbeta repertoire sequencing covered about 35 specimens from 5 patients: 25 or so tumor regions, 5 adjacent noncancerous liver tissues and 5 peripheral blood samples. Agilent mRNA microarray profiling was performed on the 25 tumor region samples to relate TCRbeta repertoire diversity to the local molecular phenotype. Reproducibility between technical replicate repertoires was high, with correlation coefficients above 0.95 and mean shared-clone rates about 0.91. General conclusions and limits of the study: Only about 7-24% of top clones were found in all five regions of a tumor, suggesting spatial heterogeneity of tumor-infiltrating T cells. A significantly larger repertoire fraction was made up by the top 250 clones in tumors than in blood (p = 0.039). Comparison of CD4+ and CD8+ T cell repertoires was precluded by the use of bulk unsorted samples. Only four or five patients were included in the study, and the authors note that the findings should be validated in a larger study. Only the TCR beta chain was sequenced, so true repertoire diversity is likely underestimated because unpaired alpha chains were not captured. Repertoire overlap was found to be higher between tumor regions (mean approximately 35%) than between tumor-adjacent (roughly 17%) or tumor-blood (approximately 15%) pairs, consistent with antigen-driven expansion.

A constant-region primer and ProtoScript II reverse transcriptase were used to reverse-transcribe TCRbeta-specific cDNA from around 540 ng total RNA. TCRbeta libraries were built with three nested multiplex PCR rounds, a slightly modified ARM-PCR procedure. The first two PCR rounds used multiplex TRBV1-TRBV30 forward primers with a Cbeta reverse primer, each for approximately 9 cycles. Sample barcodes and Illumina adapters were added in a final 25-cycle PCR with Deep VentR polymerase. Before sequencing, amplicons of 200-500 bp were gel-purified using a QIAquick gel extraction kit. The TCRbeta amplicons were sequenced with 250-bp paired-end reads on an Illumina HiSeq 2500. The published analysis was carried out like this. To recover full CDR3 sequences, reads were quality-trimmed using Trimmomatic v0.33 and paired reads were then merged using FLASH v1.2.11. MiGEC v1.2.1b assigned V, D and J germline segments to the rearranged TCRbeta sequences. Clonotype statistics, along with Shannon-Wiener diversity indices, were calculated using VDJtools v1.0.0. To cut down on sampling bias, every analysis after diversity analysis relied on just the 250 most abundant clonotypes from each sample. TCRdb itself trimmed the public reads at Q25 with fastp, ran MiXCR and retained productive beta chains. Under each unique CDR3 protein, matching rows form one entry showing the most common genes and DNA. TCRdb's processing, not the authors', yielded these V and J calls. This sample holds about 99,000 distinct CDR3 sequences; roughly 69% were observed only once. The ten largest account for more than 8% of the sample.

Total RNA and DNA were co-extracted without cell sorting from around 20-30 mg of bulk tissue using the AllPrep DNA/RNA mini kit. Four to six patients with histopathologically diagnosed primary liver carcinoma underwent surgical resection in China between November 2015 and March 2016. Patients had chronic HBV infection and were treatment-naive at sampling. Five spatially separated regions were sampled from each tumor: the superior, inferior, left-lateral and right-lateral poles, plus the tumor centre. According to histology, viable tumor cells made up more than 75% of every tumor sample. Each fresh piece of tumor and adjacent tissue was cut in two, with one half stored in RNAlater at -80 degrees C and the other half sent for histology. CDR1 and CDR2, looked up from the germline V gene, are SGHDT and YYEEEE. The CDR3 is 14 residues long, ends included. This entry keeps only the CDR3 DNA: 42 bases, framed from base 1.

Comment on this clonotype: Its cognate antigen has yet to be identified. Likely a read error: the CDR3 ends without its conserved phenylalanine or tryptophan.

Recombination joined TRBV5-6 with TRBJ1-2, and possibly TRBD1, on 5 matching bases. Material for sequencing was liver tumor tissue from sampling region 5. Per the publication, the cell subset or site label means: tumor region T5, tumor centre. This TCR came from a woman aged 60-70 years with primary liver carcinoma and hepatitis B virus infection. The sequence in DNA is TGTGCCTGCAGCTTGGCGGGGACGGGCGGGGGCTACACCTCC. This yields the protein CACSLAGTGGGYTS.